This T cell receptor beta chain is drawn from a study of cytomegalovirus exposure and HLA in healthy donors. General observations from the study: For cytomegalovirus status, the classifier reportedly gave diagnoses with high specificity and sensitivity. Rarity marked most TCR sequences, yet some public TCRs occurred in many donors. Later analysis identified a missense DCLRE1C variant that was linked to TCR beta V- and J-gene trimming.

60 Vbeta and 13 Jbeta primers were used in PCR. Using immunoSEQ multiplex PCR, the repertoire was profiled, and TCRdb retains in-frame clones only, with some absent. The repertoire holds 84,000 or so clones, 60% to 80% seen once, with 3% to 4.5% in the top ten. Looked up from germline, CDR1 is SGHRS and CDR2 is YFSETQ. Trimming cost V 4 bases and J 1 base; bases outside gene matches: 12. This CDR3 is built from 18 residues. With regard to this clone: As yet, its antigen is unknown.

The source material was PBMCs. The origin of this receptor is a man aged 25-45 years in good health and CMV-seronegative. The rearrangement links TRBV5-1 to TRBJ1-2, with 11 bases matching TRBD1. Here the CDR3 reads CASSGLGWTGGFNYGYTF. DNA for the CDR3: TGCGCCAGCAGCGGTCTTGGTTGGACAGGGGGCTTTAACTATGGCTACACCTTC. The full variable domain, rest sourced from reference TRBV5-1 and TRBJ1-2, is KAGVTQTPRYLIKTRGQQVTLSCSPISGHRSVSWYQQTPGQGLQFLFEYFSETQRNKGNFPGRFSGRQFSNSRSEMNVSTLELGDSALYLCASSGLGWTGGFNYGYTFGSGTRLTVV.